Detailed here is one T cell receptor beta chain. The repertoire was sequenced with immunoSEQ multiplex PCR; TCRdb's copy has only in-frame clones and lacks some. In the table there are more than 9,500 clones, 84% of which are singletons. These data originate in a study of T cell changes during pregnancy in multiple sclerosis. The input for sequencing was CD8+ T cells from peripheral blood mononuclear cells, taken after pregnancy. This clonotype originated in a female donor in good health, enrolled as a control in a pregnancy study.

The CDR3 here is CASSYSRDSYGYTF. The CDR3 bases are TGTGCCAGCAGTTACTCGAGGGACAGCTATGGCTACACCTTC. The chain combines TRBV6-5 with TRBJ1-2; TRBD1 agrees at 7 bases. This CDR3 has 14 residues. The V segment lost 0 bases and the J segment 4 bases; nucleotides outside the gene matches: 2. Germline CDR1 and CDR2: MNHEY and SVGAGI.